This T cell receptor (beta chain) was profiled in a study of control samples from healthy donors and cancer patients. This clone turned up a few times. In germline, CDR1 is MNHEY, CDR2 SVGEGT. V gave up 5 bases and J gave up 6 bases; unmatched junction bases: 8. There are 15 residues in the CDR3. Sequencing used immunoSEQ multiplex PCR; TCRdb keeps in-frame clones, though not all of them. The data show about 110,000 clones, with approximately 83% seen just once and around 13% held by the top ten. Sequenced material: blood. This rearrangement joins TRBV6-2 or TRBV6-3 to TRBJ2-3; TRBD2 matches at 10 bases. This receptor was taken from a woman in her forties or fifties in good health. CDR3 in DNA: TGTGCCAGCAGTCGTCTAGCGGGAGTGGGCGATACGCAGTATTTT. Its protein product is CASSRLAGVGDTQYF.